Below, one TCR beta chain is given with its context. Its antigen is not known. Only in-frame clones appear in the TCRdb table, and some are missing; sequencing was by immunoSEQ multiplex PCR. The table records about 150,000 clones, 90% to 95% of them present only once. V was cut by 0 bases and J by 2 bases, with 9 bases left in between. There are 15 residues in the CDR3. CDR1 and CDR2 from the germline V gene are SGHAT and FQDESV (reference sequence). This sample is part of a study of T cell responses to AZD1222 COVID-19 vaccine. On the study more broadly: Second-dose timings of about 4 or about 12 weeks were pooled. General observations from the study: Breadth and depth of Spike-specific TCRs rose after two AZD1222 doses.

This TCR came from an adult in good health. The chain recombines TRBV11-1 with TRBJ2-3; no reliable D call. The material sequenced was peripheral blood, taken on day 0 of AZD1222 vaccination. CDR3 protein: CASSLAGYHTDTQYF. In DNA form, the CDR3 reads TGTGCCAGCAGCTTAGCTGGCTATCACACAGATACGCAGTATTTT. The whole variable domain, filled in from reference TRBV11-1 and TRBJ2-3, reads EAEVAQSPRYKITEKSQAVAFWCDPISGHATLYWYRQILGQGPELLVQFQDESVVDDSQLPKDRFSAERLKGVDSTLKIQPAELGDSAMYLCASSLAGYHTDTQYFGPGTRLTVL.